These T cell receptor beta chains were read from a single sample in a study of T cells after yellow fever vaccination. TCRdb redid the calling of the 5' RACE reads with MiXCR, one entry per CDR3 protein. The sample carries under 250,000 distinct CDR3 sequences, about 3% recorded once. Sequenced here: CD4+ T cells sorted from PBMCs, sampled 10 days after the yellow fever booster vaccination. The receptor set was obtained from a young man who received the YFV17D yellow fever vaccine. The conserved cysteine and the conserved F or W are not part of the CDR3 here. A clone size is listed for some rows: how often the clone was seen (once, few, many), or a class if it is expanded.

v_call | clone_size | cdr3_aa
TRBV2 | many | ASSAEPQSSYNSPLH
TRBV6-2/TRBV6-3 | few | ASTPRGFRDEKLF
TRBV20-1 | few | SARDSRAGNQPQH
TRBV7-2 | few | ASSTGQGTYGYT
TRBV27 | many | ASSFKPDTNTEAF
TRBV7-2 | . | ASSSLPGGWQY
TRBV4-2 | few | ASSQAAGITEAF
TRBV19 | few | ATQPDRLYEQY
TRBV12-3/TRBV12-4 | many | ASTATGYATEAF
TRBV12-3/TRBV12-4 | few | ASSLAQGLNQPQH
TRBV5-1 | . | ASSLGISSFSGNTIY
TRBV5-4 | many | ASSLAGLAKNIQY
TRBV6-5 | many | ASTTWGPGELF
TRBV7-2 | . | ASSLADAGELF
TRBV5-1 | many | ASSLGGAAGNTIY
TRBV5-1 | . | ASAAGGPQETQY
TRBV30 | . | AWSPPTTSSYEQY
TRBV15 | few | AAGRGGPEKLF
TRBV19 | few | ASSNRGQDYDVNTEAF
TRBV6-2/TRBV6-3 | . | ASSYSAGAQH
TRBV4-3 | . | ASSPQQDSGNTIY
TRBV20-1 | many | SASDRHNEQF
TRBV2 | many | ASRDRGVRNEQF
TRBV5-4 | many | ASSLISGQETQY
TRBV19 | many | ASSQQHPGEKLF
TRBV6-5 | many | ASSNGWNEQF